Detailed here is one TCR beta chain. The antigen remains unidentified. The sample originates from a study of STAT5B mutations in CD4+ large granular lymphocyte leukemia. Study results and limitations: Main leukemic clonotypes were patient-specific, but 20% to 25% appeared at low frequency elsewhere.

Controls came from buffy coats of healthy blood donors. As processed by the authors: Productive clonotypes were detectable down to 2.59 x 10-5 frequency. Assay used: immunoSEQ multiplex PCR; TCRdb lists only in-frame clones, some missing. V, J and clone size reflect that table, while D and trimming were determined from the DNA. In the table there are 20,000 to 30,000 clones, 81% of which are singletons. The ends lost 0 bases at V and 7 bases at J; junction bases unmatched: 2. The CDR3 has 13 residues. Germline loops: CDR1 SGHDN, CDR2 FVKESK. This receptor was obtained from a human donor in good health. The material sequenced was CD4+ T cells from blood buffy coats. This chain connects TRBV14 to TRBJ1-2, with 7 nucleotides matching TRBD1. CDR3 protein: CASSQETGRGYTF. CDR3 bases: TGTGCCAGCAGCCAAGAGACAGGGCGTGGCTACACCTTC.